Given below is one T cell receptor (beta chain) in context. This record belongs to a study of blood T cell repertoires in COVID-19. Study information: Sites across the United States, Italy and Spain contributed samples from acute and convalescent COVID-19. Nucleic acid was either cDNA or gDNA, and it came from T cells, B-cell-depleted T cells, or PBMCs.

Original methodology: Reference gene primer amplification gave estimated nucleated cell counts. The table came from immunoSEQ multiplex PCR; TCRdb's copy has only in-frame clones and leaves some out. V and J calls plus clone size are reproduced from that table; the DNA served to infer D and trimming. The data contain about 73,000 clones, approximately 92% of them singletons. Germline CDR1 is MNHNS and CDR2 is SASEGT. The germline V and J ends were trimmed by 1 base and 4 bases, with 10 bases remaining between them. The CDR3 contains 15 residues. This chain uses TRBV6-1 with TRBJ2-2; the D gene is possibly TRBD2 (6 bases). The sequencing input was peripheral blood. The TCR was taken from an elderly man with acute or convalescent COVID-19. The chain's CDR3 is CASSEEWGLTGELFF. DNA for the CDR3: TGTGCCAGCAGTGAAGAATGGGGACTCACCGGGGAGCTGTTTTTT.